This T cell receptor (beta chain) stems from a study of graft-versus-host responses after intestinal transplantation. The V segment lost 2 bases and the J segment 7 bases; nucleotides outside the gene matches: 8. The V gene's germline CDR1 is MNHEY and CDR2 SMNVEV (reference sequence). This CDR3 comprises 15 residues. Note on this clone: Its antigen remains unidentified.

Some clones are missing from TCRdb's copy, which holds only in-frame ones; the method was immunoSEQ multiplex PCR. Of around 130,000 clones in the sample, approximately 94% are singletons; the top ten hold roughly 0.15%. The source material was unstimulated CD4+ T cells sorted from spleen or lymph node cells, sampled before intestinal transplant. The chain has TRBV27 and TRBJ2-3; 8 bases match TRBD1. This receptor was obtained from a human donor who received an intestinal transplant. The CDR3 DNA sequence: TGTGCCAGCAGTTTACTGGCAGGGGGCGTAAATACGCAGTATTTT. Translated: CASSLLAGGVNTQYF.